The present T cell receptor beta chain was sequenced within a study of cytomegalovirus exposure and HLA in healthy donors. Study-wide results and limits: In a later analysis, TCR beta V- and J-gene trimming showed a link to a missense DCLRE1C variant. A later analysis by the authors found several of the most significant clusters apparently linked to common viral pathogens. Researchers catalogued roughly 150 TCR beta chains as cytomegalovirus-associated. An analysis was carried out later, and it reportedly showed fewer N-insertions in an Asian-associated ancestry cluster than the approximately 610-donor mean.

For this clone: The antigen remains unidentified.

This PCR relied on a set of 60 Vbeta primers and 13 Jbeta primers. Generated by immunoSEQ multiplex PCR, the TCRdb table keeps only in-frame clones and is missing some. This table holds some 190,000 clones, approximately 80% found once. The specimen sequenced was PBMCs. The clonotype comes from a woman in her twenties or thirties in good health and CMV-seropositive.

The CDR3 region has the DNA TGCGCCAGCAGCTCTGGCGGGGGGTTGGGACCCGGGGAGACCCAGTACTTC. It encodes CASSSGGGLGPGETQYF. The chain carries TRBV5-1 and TRBJ2-5, with 8 bases that match TRBD2. V was pared by 3 bases and J by 5 bases, with 15 bases of the junction left unmatched. Per germline, CDR1 SGHRS and CDR2 YFSETQ. This CDR3 region has 17 residues.